This T cell receptor beta chain was obtained from a study of regulatory T cells in long-lasting Graves disease. Germline-derived CDR1 and CDR2 are SEHNR and FQNEAQ (reference sequence). The CDR3 contains 15 residues. V lost 0 bases and J lost 5, with 11 bases in between. Study outcomes and limitations: Persistent cases favored TRBV28, TRBJ1-2 and TRBJ2-5.

As to time point: newly diagnosed GD, antithyroid drugs for less than 3 months. The TCR library was prepared using RNA isolated from PBMCs. In its sample, this clonotype was seen many times. The antigen is not known. HTBI primers from iRepertoire and Arm-PCR of CDR3 regions yielded the TCR beta libraries. TCRdb independently ran MiXCR on the multiplex PCR reads; one entry per CDR3 protein. The sample shows hundreds of thousands of distinct CDR3 sequences, approximately 15% of them seen only once. This sample also belongs to another study, concerning T cells in Graves' hyperthyroidism and ophthalmopathy. Per that study: Investigators excluded patients with uncontrolled infection, other autoimmune disease, pregnancy or lactation.

Sequenced here: peripheral blood mononuclear cells (PBMCs), sampled at new diagnosis, from a patient treated with antithyroid drugs. The chain is built from TRBV7-9 and TRBJ2-1; D might be TRBD2 (6 bases). The source of this sequence is a woman aged 30 to 39 with Graves disease. The CDR3 bases are TGTGCCAGCAGCTTAGCGGCTGGCGGGGACAATGAGCAGTTCTTC. This translates into CASSLAAGGDNEQFF.